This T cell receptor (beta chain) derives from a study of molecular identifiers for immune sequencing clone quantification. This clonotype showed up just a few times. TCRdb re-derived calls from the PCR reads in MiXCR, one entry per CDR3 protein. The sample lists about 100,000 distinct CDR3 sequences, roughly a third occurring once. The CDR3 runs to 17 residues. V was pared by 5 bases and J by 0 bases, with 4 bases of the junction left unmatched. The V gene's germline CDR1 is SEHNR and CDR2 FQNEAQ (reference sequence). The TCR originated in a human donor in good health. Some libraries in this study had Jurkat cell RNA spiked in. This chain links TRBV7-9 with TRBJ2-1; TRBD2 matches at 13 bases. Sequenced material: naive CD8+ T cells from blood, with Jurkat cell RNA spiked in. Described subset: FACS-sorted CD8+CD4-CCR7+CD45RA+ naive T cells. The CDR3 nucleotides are TGTGCCAGCAGCACCAGGACTAGCGGGAGCTCCTACAATGAGCAGTTCTTC. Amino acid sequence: CASSTRTSGSSYNEQFF.